The 15 T cell receptor beta chains presented below share a single source sample, sequenced in a study of blood T cell repertoires in COVID-19. Measured with immunoSEQ multiplex PCR; TCRdb has only the in-frame clones, and not every one. The sample carries around 370,000 clones, around 91% recorded once. Sequencing input: peripheral blood. These TCRs come from a woman aged 18-35 years who had recovered from COVID-19.

The rearrangement joins TRBV3-1 (or the pseudogene TRBV3-2) to TRBJ1-5; possible D gene TRBD1, 6 bases. Germline-derived CDR1 and CDR2 are LGHDT and YNNKEL (reference sequence). Trimming pared 4 bases from V and 7 bases from J, leaving 14 bases between. This CDR3 region has 14 residues. The CDR3 DNA is TGTGCCAGCAGCCCCTGGACAGAACAACAGCCCCAGCATTTT. Protein sequence: CASSPWTEQQPQHF.

The rearrangement uses TRBV28 and TRBJ1-1; the D is unclear. The CDR3 runs to 14 residues. Germline V CDR1 and CDR2: MDHEN, SYDVKM. V was clipped by 6 bases and J by 6 bases, with 17 bases between them. Here the CDR3 DNA reads TGTGCCAGCAGACCGCGGGCCTCGAGGGCTGAAGCTTTCTTT. Residues: CASRPRASRAEAFF.

CDR3 protein: CASSVGGYSNQPQHF. CDR3 DNA: TGTGCCAGCAGCGTAGGGGGCTATAGCAATCAGCCCCAGCATTTT. The V call is TRBV9, the J call TRBJ1-5; D perhaps matches TRBD1 (5 bases). This CDR3 spans 15 amino acids. The germline CDR1 and CDR2 sequences are SGDLS and YYNGEE. V was cut by 0 bases and J by 0 bases, with 7 bases left in between.

This sequence joins TRBV7-7 and TRBJ2-1; D is possibly TRBD1 (6 bases). This CDR3 is built from 17 residues. Trimming left V 4 bases short and J 6 bases short, with 22 bases between. Germline assignment: CDR1 SSHAT and CDR2 FNYEAQ (reference sequence). CDR3 region: CASSSGQPDSGSNEQFF. CDR3 bases: TGTGCCAGCAGCTCCGGACAGCCAGATTCAGGGAGCAATGAGCAGTTCTTC.

The CDR3 here is CASTDSLDYGYTF. The CDR3 nucleotides read TGCGCCAGCACCGACTCCCTGGACTATGGCTACACCTTC. The V gene is TRBV5-1, the J gene TRBJ1-2; D gene ambiguous. Trimming removed 6 bases at V and 3 bases at J, with 12 bases between. CDR1 and CDR2 from the germline V gene are SGHRS and YFSETQ. CDR3 length: 13 residues.

The rearrangement uses TRBV19 and TRBJ1-1; a weak D match, TRBD1 (5 bases). The germline V gene encodes CDR1 LNHDA and CDR2 SQIVND (reference sequence). This CDR3 is built from 14 residues. Deletions cut 6 bases from V and 3 bases from J, with 14 bases between. CDR3 region: CASSPRVVDTEAFF. The CDR3 DNA reads TGTGCCAGTAGCCCCAGGGTCGTCGACACTGAAGCTTTCTTT.

The V gene is TRBV18, the J gene TRBJ2-5, with D possibly TRBD1 on 5 matching bases. Trimming left V 2 bases short and J 4 bases short, with 11 bases between. CDR3 length: 14 amino acids. Per the germline V gene, CDR1 is KGHSH and CDR2 is LQKENI. The CDR3 bases are TGTGCCAGCTCACCATTGGACCAGGGAGAGACCCAGTACTTC. It is translated as CASSPLDQGETQYF.

The V and J genes are TRBV10-2 and TRBJ2-3, with 8 bases matching TRBD2. Unmatched junction bases numbered 3, after V lost 6 bases and J lost 1 base. This CDR3 contains 14 residues. CDR1 WSHSY and CDR2 SAAADI come from the germline V gene. This CDR3 is CASRTSGGTDTQYF. The CDR3, as DNA: TGCGCCAGCAGAACTAGCGGCGGCACAGATACGCAGTATTTT.

The rearrangement joins TRBV7-9 to TRBJ2-3; TRBD2 matches 12 bases. CDR3 size: 15 residues. Trimming at V came to 6 bases and at J to 3 bases, leaving 4 bases not matched to a gene. The germline CDR1 and CDR2 sequences are SEHNR and FQNEAQ (reference sequence). This CDR3 reads CASSGLAGNTDTQYF. The CDR3, as DNA: TGTGCCAGCAGTGGACTAGCGGGAAATACAGATACGCAGTATTTT.

On this clone itself: The sample carries other DNA sequences with the same CDR3. V usage is TRBV19 and J usage is TRBJ2-3; D is ambiguous. Germline CDR1 reads LNHDA; CDR2 reads SQIVND (reference sequence). Trimming left V 5 bases short and J 2 bases short, with 5 bases between. The CDR3 has 12 residues. CDR3 residues: CASSLSTDTQYF. For the CDR3, the DNA is TGTGCCAGTAGTCTCTCCACAGATACGCAGTATTTT.

The J gene is TRBJ2-2, the V gene TRBV19; D possibly corresponds to TRBD2 (6 bases). CDR1 and CDR2 (germline): LNHDA, SQIVND (reference sequence). V lost 3 bases to trimming and J lost 2 bases, with 10 bases between them. The CDR3 is 15 amino acids. The CDR3, as DNA: TGTGCCAGTAGTATGGGACTCTCCAACACCGGGGAGCTGTTTTTT. The encoded protein is CASSMGLSNTGELFF.

CDR3 nucleotide sequence: TGCGCCAGCAGTCGGGACAGGGTAGGCTCACCCCTCCACTTT. Protein sequence: CASSRDRVGSPLHF. The chain joins TRBV5-1 to TRBJ1-6; TRBD1 agrees at 9 bases. The CDR3 has 14 residues. CDR1 is SGHRS and CDR2 is YFSETQ in the germline V gene. V gave up 5 bases and J gave up 10 bases; unmatched junction bases: 7. Drawing the rest from reference TRBV5-1 and TRBJ1-6, the complete variable domain is KAGVTQTPRYLIKTRGQQVTLSCSPISGHRSVSWYQQTPGQGLQFLFEYFSETQRNKGNFPGRFSGRQFSNSRSEMNVSTLELGDSALYLCASSRDRVGSPLHFGNGTRLTVT.

The rearrangement links TRBV28 to TRBJ1-5; perhaps TRBD1 as D (6 bases). V dropped 3 bases and J dropped 6 bases, with 21 bases sitting between them. CDR1 is MDHEN and CDR2 is SYDVKM in the germline V gene. This CDR3 is built from 17 residues. CDR3 nucleotides: TGTGCCAGCAGTTTTGCACAGGGTGGACGTGTTCGTCAGCCCCAGCATTTT. Translated: CASSFAQGGRVRQPQHF. The whole variable domain, filled in from reference TRBV28 and TRBJ1-5, reads DVKVTQSSRYLVKRTGEKVFLECVQDMDHENMFWYRQDPGLGLRLIYFSYDVKMKEKGDIPEGYSVSREKKERFSLILESASTNQTSMYLCASSFAQGGRVRQPQHFGDGTRLSIL.

The chain uses TRBV5-1 and TRBJ2-5, with a possible D match to TRBD2 (6 bases). CDR1 and CDR2 from the germline V gene are SGHRS and YFSETQ. V gave up 0 bases and J gave up 3 bases, with 12 bases separating them. The CDR3 runs to 15 residues. CDR3 residues: CASSLVEGPKETQYF. In nucleotides, the CDR3 is TGCGCCAGCAGCTTGGTGGAGGGGCCGAAAGAGACCCAGTACTTC.

The chain links TRBV2 to TRBJ2-2, with D tentatively TRBD2 (5 bases). Germline V gene sequence: CDR1 SNHLY, CDR2 FYNNEI. The V end lost 6 bases, the J end lost 4 bases, and 12 bases lay between the germline ends. This CDR3 region has 14 residues. CDR3 residues: CASSQRTSTGELFF. The CDR3, as DNA: TGTGCCAGCAGCCAAAGGACTTCCACCGGGGAGCTGTTTTTT.